A few counts support the clone carrying this T cell receptor (beta chain). The antigen is not known. CDR1 and CDR2 from the germline V gene are SGHTA and FQGNSA. The ends were cut back, 5 bases at V and 7 bases at J, with 8 bases in the middle. The CDR3 totals 11 residues. The study reverse transcribed the entire isolated RNA, so it sequenced expressed TCRB transcripts. Using immunoSEQ multiplex PCR, the repertoire was profiled, and TCRdb retains in-frame clones only, with some absent. The sample has around 710,000 clones; around 11% are singletons. This record comes from a study of beta chain features in type 1 diabetes. Study results and caveats: Moderately but significantly shorter TCRB CDR3s were found in Type 1 diabetes patients in all four CD4+ subsets. Compared with healthy donors, patients appeared to share more similar naive, central memory and regulatory TCRB repertoires.

The sample comprised naive CD4+ T cells from blood. The source of this sequence is a man aged 25 to 45 with type 1 diabetes. J is TRBJ1-1 and V is TRBV7-2, with D possibly TRBD1 on 5 matching bases. The CDR3 reads CASSTRGEAFF. CDR3 nucleotides: TGTGCCAGCAGCACAAGGGGTGAAGCTTTCTTT.